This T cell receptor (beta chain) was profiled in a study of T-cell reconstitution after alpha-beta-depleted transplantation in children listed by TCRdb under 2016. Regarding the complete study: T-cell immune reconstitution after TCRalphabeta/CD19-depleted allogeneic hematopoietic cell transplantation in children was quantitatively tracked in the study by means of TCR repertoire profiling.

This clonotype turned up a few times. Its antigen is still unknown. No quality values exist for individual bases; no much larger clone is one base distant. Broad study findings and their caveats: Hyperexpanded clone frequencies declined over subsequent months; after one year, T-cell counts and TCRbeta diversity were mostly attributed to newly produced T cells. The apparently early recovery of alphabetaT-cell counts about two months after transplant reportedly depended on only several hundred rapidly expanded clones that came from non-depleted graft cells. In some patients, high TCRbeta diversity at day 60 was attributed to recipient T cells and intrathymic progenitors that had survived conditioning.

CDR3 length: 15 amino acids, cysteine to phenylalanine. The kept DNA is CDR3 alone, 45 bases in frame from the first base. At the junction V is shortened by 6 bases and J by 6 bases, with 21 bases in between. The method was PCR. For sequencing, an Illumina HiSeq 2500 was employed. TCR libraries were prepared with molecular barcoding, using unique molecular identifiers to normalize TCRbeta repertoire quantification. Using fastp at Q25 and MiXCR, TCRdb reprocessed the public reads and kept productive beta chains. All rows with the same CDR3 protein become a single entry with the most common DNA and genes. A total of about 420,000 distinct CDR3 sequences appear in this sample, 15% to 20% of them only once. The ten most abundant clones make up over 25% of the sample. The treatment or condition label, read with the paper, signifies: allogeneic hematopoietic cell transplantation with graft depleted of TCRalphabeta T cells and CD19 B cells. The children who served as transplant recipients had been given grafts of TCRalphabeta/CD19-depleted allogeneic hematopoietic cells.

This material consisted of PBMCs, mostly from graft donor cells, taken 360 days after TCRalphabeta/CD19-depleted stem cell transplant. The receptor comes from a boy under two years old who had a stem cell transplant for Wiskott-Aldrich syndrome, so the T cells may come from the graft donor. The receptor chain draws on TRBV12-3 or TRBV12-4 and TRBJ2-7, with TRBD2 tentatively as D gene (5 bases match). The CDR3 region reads CASSHGGSHRGEQYF. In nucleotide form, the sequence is TGTGCCAGCAGCCACGGCGGGTCCCACCGAGGCGAGCAGTACTTC.